This TCR beta chain was sequenced for a study of naive and memory T cell subsets (TCRdb year 2017). Broadly, across the study: Sorted naive and memory T cell subsets from peripheral blood were analyzed in the study using a UMI-based, open-source pipeline for TCR alpha and beta sequencing. IgG serology results and the functional CMV T cell responses were in complete agreement. RNA was DNase-treated and reverse transcribed with TCR constant-region primers, mostly using SuperScript III.

The library was prepared using UMI-ligation and nested PCR. The beta constant-region primer was an equimolar mix of two oligonucleotides covering both TRBC1 and TRBC2. Four rounds of PCR, combining the SP2 primer with nested alpha and beta constant-region primers, were used to amplify the ligated cDNA. A single-stranded oligonucleotide bearing the SP2 primer plus a 12-nucleotide UMI was ligated onto the 3' end of the cDNA by T4 RNA ligase 1. The ligation reaction was incubated at 16°C for about 19-24 hours. PCR2 was typically performed as a SYBR Green qPCR and was stopped at a predetermined threshold so that over-amplification was prevented. Apart from the first purification, every purification step used Agencourt AMPure XP magnetic beads. Libraries were quantified by Qubit and checked on a TapeStation, with a main peak expected near 650 bp. Pooled libraries were sequenced on an Illumina MiSeq with v2 2x251 paired-end kits, typically giving roughly 0.9-2.1 million reads per sample. Libraries were pooled at about 4 nM per sample, and 5-7% PhiX was added to improve cluster recognition. Per the authors' processing: FASTQ reads processed by Demultiplexor were assigned V and J genes by Decombinator through tag matching that tolerated a single base-pair mismatch. Collapsinator relied on UMIs to fix sequencing errors as well as frequency errors caused by PCR heterogeneity. TCRs were translated and CDR3s were extracted from the conserved cysteine to the FGXG phenylalanine by CDR3Translator, with non-productive sequences being flagged. Repertoires were subsampled to equal numbers of UMI-defined TCRs before Gini, Shannon entropy and inverse Simpson indices were calculated. Power-law fits to clonotype abundance distributions were performed by maximum likelihood within the linear range. Similar UMI counts, unique TCR numbers and clonal distributions were obtained with the pipeline and with MIGEC on one naive CD8 sample. In one analysis, naive TCRs that were also found in any memory subset of the same donor were excluded from the naive repertoire. Repertoires were searched for 7,322 CMV-associated CDR3 sequences compiled from VDJdb and a published dataset. Starting from the raw public reads, TCRdb applied fastp trimming at Q25, assembled clones with MiXCR and retained in-frame beta chains. Rows are combined by CDR3 protein, so each entry shows the most common genes and DNA. These V and J calls rely on TCRdb rather than the paper's analysis. For this sample the table gives 98,000 or so distinct CDR3 sequences, of which approximately 15% were detected only once. In total, the top ten clones hold around 2.7% of the sample.

The germline V gene (reference sequence) yields SEHNR for CDR1 and FQNEAQ for CDR2. The CDR3 sequence holds 13 residues, the cysteine and phenylalanine included. Only the CDR3 region is kept as DNA, spanning 39 bases read in frame from base 1. As concerns this clonotype: Its antigen is currently not known. Base qualities are not at hand, and no much larger clone is one base apart.

From the second PCR step on, the TCR alpha and beta chain libraries were amplified in separate reactions. Donor CMV status was determined by IFNgamma production from CD4+ T cells after overnight stimulation of fresh PBMCs with CMV viral lysate. Using Miltenyi beads, CD4 T cells were first positively selected, and CD8 T cells were then positively selected from the CD4-negative fraction. Cells were stained for CD3, CD4, CD8, CD45RA, CD27 and a live/dead dye and were sorted on a BD Aria II into four subsets based on CD45RA and CD27. Blood was obtained from three healthy volunteers, and the blood from each volunteer was fractionated into CD4 and CD8 T cells and subsequently into four differentiation subsets. Roughly 120 ml of peripheral blood was collected from each donor, and PBMC were isolated from the blood using Ficoll-Paque PLUS density-gradient centrifugation. After sorting, cells were lysed in RLT buffer, RNA was extracted using a Qiagen RNeasy kit, and the extracted RNA was stored at -80 degrees C.

Study-wide findings and limitations: TCR abundance followed a power law whose exponent differed between naive and memory subsets but was consistent across the three individuals. The repertoire findings for the naive and memory subsets could not be validated against a ground truth because none was available. Clonotypes were defined as single alpha or beta chain sequences, not paired alpha/beta receptors. A few larger clonotypes were present in naive repertoires, particularly the CD8 repertoires, and these clonotypes were possibly memory cells re-expressing CD45RA. Gini index rose and Shannon and inverse Simpson diversity fell from naive through CM, EM and EMRA in both CD4 and CD8 cells. RNA-based TCR counts may be influenced by expression changes linked to T cell activation and differentiation. Once error correction was done, more than 95% of naive TCR sequences showed up just once, which made the naive abundance distributions much steeper than those of the memory subsets.

This TCR was sampled from a human donor in good health. The rearranged segments are TRBV7-9 and TRBJ1-3; the D segment could be TRBD1, given 6 matching bases. The sequenced sample consisted of naive CD8+ T cells from blood. What the cell subset or site label conveys for this sample: naive T cells, CD45RA high CD27+. Read as DNA, the sequence is TGTGGCTGGGGCAGGGGATCCGGAAACACCATATATTTT. Its amino acids are CGWGRGSGNTIYF.